This T cell receptor (beta chain) was profiled in a study of blood T cell repertoires in COVID-19. The assay was immunoSEQ multiplex PCR, and TCRdb's table has in-frame clones only and misses some. The sample carries roughly 160,000 clones, 85% to 90% recorded once. The CDR3 spans 16 residues. The germline V gene has CDR1 MDHEN and CDR2 SYDVKM. V dropped 4 bases and J dropped 6; count of bases not matched to a gene: 10. The gene calls are TRBV28 and TRBJ2-5, with 11 bases aligning to TRBD1. This TCR was recovered from a man younger than 35 with acute or convalescent COVID-19. Specimen: peripheral blood. CDR3 bases: TGTGCCAGCAGTTCTCCCGGGACAGGGGGGAGGAAGACCCAGTACTTC. Its protein is CASSSPGTGGRKTQYF.